Listed here are 14 T cell receptor beta chains from one sample, sequenced in a study of T cells in Graves' hyperthyroidism and ophthalmopathy. The CDR3 regions of TCR beta were amplified from RNA transcripts. First-round RT-PCR targeting the TCR CDR3 was performed with the HTBI primer set. TCRdb reprocessed the multiplex PCR reads via MiXCR and lists one record per CDR3 protein. The sample has fewer than 450,000 distinct CDR3 sequences; over 13% are singletons. The material sequenced was blood. These TCRs come from a man aged 50-60 years with Graves' ophthalmopathy.

To note about this clonotype: One end of the junction varies from germline; a read error may be responsible. V is TRBV7-7 and J is TRBJ2-5, with 7 bases identical to TRBD1. Germline assignment: CDR1 SSHAT and CDR2 FNYEAQ (reference sequence). This CDR3 region has 15 residues. The CDR3 bases are TGTGCTAGCAGCCCCATCTCGAGACAGGGCGGGACCCAGTACTTC. It encodes CASSPISRQGGTQYF.

The table lists this clonotype with many counts. The chain carries TRBV20-1 and TRBJ2-3; D perhaps matches TRBD2 (6 bases). Germline-derived CDR1 and CDR2 are DFQATT and SNEGSKA (reference sequence). The CDR3 has 16 residues. V was cut by 6 bases and J by 4 bases, with 23 bases left in between. This CDR3 reads CSAGFGGLIGADTQYF. CDR3 sequence (DNA): TGCAGTGCGGGGTTCGGAGGGTTAATCGGGGCAGATACGCAGTATTTT.

Only a few counts were recorded for this clonotype. This chain uses TRBV6-2 or TRBV6-3 with TRBJ2-4; no clear D gene. The CDR3 consists of 11 residues. The germline gives CDR1 MNHEY, CDR2 SVGEGT. V lost 8 bases to trimming and J lost 7 bases, with 9 bases between them. The CDR3 loop is CASGPLNIQYF. CDR3 DNA: TGTGCCAGCGGGCCTCTGAACATTCAGTACTTC.

Ten or more counts support this clonotype. The chain carries TRBV20-1 and TRBJ2-1; 11 bases line up with TRBD2. CDR1 is DFQATT, CDR2 SNEGSKA, per germline (reference sequence). V lost 3 bases to trimming and J lost 5 bases; unmatched junction nucleotides: 6. This CDR3 contains 15 residues. CDR3 nucleotides: TGCAGTGCTAGTCATAGCGGGAGGGCCAACAATGAGCAGTTCTTC. Residues: CSASHSGRANNEQFF.

Only a few counts were recorded for this clonotype. The gene calls are TRBV4-1 and TRBJ1-5, with TRBD1 identical over 8 bases. The germline V gene encodes CDR1 MGHRA and CDR2 YSYEKL. This CDR3 spans 17 amino acids. Trimming cost V 0 bases and J 6 bases; bases outside gene matches: 10. The chain's CDR3 is CASSQEFQDRAGQPQHF. Here the CDR3 DNA reads TGCGCCAGCAGCCAAGAATTCCAGGACAGGGCGGGTCAGCCCCAGCATTTT.

This clonotype was recorded a few times. The rearrangement joins TRBV15 to TRBJ2-2, with D perhaps TRBD1 (6 bases). Deletions cut 3 bases from V and 6 bases from J, with 17 bases between. The CDR3 has 16 residues. Germline lookup yields CDR1 LNHNV and CDR2 YYDKDF (reference sequence). Written as DNA, the CDR3 is TGTGCCACCAGCAGGGGTGTCCAGGGGCTAGCCGGGGAGCTGTTTTTT. Amino acids: CATSRGVQGLAGELFF.

This clonotype was observed many times. The chain carries TRBV28 and TRBJ2-5; 8 bases agree with TRBD1. The CDR3 contains 14 residues. Per the germline V gene, CDR1 is MDHEN and CDR2 is SYDVKM. V dropped 4 bases and J dropped 5; count of bases not matched to a gene: 6. CDR3 nucleotides: TGTGCCAGCAGTTATGGACAGGGTTGGGAGACCCAGTACTTC. Translation: CASSYGQGWETQYF.

This clonotype was seen ten or more times. The chain has TRBV24-1 and TRBJ2-1; 11 nucleotides align to TRBD2. Trimming took 5 bases from V and 8 from J; bases not matched to a gene: 7. This CDR3 has 15 amino acids. Germline-derived CDR1 and CDR2 are KGHDR and SFDVKD. The CDR3 loop reads CATSARTSGSYEQFF. The CDR3 DNA sequence: TGTGCCACCAGTGCCCGTACTAGCGGGAGCTATGAGCAGTTCTTC.

The rearrangement uses TRBV5-5 and TRBJ2-5, with D possibly TRBD1 on 6 matching bases. From germline, CDR1 is SGHKS and CDR2 YYEKEE (reference sequence). V was pared by 3 bases and J by 5 bases, with 14 bases between. The CDR3 loop spans 14 amino acids. CDR3 sequence reads: CASSSQGAWETQYF. CDR3 nucleotides: TGTGCCAGCAGCTCACAGGGTGCGTGGGAGACCCAGTACTTC.

This clonotype was seen at least ten times. The chain joins TRBV20-1 to TRBJ2-7; TRBD1 agrees at 9 bases. The CDR3 is 13 amino acids. CDR1 and CDR2 (germline): DFQATT, SNEGSKA (reference sequence). V gave up 2 bases and J gave up 2 bases; unmatched junction bases: 1. CDR3 sequence reads: CSARRQGAYEQYF. The CDR3 nucleotides are TGCAGTGCTAGACGACAGGGGGCCTACGAGCAGTACTTC.

This clonotype was picked up many times. J is TRBJ1-5 and V is TRBV12-3 or TRBV12-4, with D hard to call. Deletions cut 2 bases from V and 11 bases from J, with 10 bases between. This CDR3 has 12 residues. Written as DNA, the CDR3 is TGTGCCAGCAGTTTAAGGTCCGTGGCCCAGCATTTT. This codes for CASSLRSVAQHF.

The V call is TRBV11-3, the J call TRBJ2-3; 8 bases map to TRBD1. V trimming: 4 bases; J trimming: 1 base; junction bases outside the gene matches: 10. The CDR3 is 17 residues long. Per germline, CDR1 SGHNT and CDR2 YENEEA. The CDR3 sequence is CASSSGAGQGGTDTQYF. The CDR3 bases are TGTGCCAGCAGCTCGGGTGCTGGACAGGGTGGCACAGATACGCAGTATTTT.

In DNA, the CDR3 is TGTGCCAGCAGTTTCCCCCAGTTGGGAGAGCAGTTCTTC. Its translation: CASSFPQLGEQFF. This chain links TRBV28 with TRBJ2-1; D gene unclear. Germline V gene sequence: CDR1 MDHEN, CDR2 SYDVKM. Trimming removed 3 bases from V and 10 bases from J, with 13 bases in between. This CDR3 spans 13 amino acids. The whole variable domain, remainder taken from reference TRBV28 and TRBJ2-1, is DVKVTQSSRYLVKRTGEKVFLECVQDMDHENMFWYRQDPGLGLRLIYFSYDVKMKEKGDIPEGYSVSREKKERFSLILESASTNQTSMYLCASSFPQLGEQFFGPGTRLTVL.

This clonotype was picked up a small number of times. The chain couples TRBV20-1 to TRBJ2-7; TRBD1 agrees at 8 bases. V was clipped by 1 base and J by 9 bases; unmatched bases: 11. The germline V gene encodes CDR1 DFQATT and CDR2 SNEGSKA (reference sequence). This CDR3 has 14 amino acids. CDR3 bases: TGCAGTGCTAGAGGGGCAGGGGGCGCTTATCGGCAGTACTTC. Its protein product is CSARGAGGAYRQYF.